This T cell receptor beta chain emerged from a study of cytomegalovirus exposure and HLA in healthy donors. 60 Vbeta and 13 Jbeta primers were used in PCR. Using immunoSEQ multiplex PCR, the repertoire was profiled, and TCRdb retains in-frame clones only, with some absent. The specimen's table records approximately 130,000 clones. Germline V lookup: CDR1 SNHLY, CDR2 FYNNEI. The CDR3 runs to 16 residues. The V end lost 5 bases, the J end lost 7 bases, and 21 bases lay between the germline ends. The sequencing input was PBMCs. The source of this sequence is a woman in her sixties or seventies in good health and CMV-seronegative. The chain is built from TRBV2 and TRBJ2-1; D gene ambiguous. The CDR3 bases are TGTGCCAGCAGTCCCGGCCCAGCGAAACTTTGGAATGAGCAGTTCTTC. Protein product: CASSPGPAKLWNEQFF.